This T cell receptor beta chain was recovered during a study of beta chain features in type 1 diabetes (dated by TCRdb to the late 2010s). Background for the entire study: No differences in mean age, gender distribution, total cell number or subset yield were found between patients and healthy donors. A total of roughly 100 million sorted cells were examined across all samples, and RNA yield correlated strongly with the number of cells per subset. The study compared the TCRB repertoires of sorted circulating CD4+ T cell subsets in recently diagnosed type 1 diabetes patients with those in matched healthy donors. Whereas all 30 or so donors provided naive and central memory subsets, regulatory and stem cell-like memory subsets were isolated from just 8 patients and about eight healthy donors.

Points on this clone: The antigen it recognizes is unknown. No base qualities exist here, and no much larger clone lies one base off it. This specimen includes other DNA sequences encoding the same CDR3.

The CDR3, from cysteine to phenylalanine, totals 13 residues. CDR3 DNA is the only sequence kept; it has 39 bases, read in frame from the first base. CDR1 and CDR2, looked up from the germline V gene, are SQVTM and ANQGSEA. Germline trimming amounts to 6 bases on V and 5 bases on J, with 8 as the count of junction bases outside the gene matches. From each donor, a single peripheral blood sample of about 100 mL on average was drawn into heparinised tubes. A BD FACSAria II was used to sort naive, central memory, regulatory and stem cell-like memory CD4+ T cells with a panel that included CD45RO, CCR7, CD25, CD127, CD95 and CD27. All sorted populations exceeded 95% purity. Right away, PBMCs were isolated by Lymphoprep density gradient centrifugation and were stained directly, with no culture step. To minimize batch effects, samples were stained and sorted in pairs, one healthy donor with one patient per experiment.

The High Capacity cDNA Reverse Transcription Kit was used to reverse transcribe all of the isolated RNA, meaning that expressed TCRB transcripts were what got sequenced. Deep immunoSEQ sequencing was performed on naive, central memory and regulatory T cell samples, with an average of about 3.6 million total reads per sample. Sorted cells were lysed in RLT buffer, and RNA was extracted using DNase-treated RNeasy Micro or Mini kits according to cell number. Each cell subset was processed separately to prevent cross-contamination, with patient and healthy donor samples processed together. The immunoSEQ multiplex PCR was used to amplify TCRB sequences from cDNA, generating 87-bp fragments that spanned the CDR3 region. Sequencing of the amplicons was performed on the Illumina HiSeq platform. The authors' analysis ran thus. Synthetic template baselines were used to correct PCR bias computationally, reads within Hamming distance 2 were collapsed together, and singletons that could not be merged were discarded. Reads were aligned against IMGT so that V, D and J genes, CDR3 length and insertions or deletions at six rearrangement sites could be assigned. Within each subset, clonotype counts were normalized to sorted cell number, and only after that were true diversity and Gini coefficients computed with the tcR R package. The overlap coefficient, calculated on TCRB nucleotide sequences, was used to measure repertoire sharing. As a proxy for the pre-selection repertoire, out-of-frame TCRB sequences from naive cells were analyzed. The immuneACCESS repertoire file appears here via TCRdb, limited to in-frame rearrangements. These files lack a portion of the clones; in checked studies, under half of the deficit traces to unresolved V genes, and the cause of the others is not known. V, J and clone size reflect that table, while D and trimming were determined from the DNA. The sample table lists a few hundred thousand clones, 16% of them with a count of one. Approximately 0.081% of the sample is in the top ten clones.

Results and caveats for the whole study, not just this receptor: Shorter templates might have been favored by PCR, but patient and control samples were amplified and corrected together, so both groups would have been affected equally by any skew. HLA sub-analyses involved small numbers of individuals, so any influence of HLA type on TCRB rearrangement remained unresolved. At VDJ recombination sites, type 1 diabetes patients had fewer insertions and more deleted nucleotides, which implies abnormalities in thymic rearrangement. Because cDNA rather than genomic DNA was sequenced, highly expressing activated cells could have been over-represented, although no difference in activation and CD3 levels was found between groups. Naive, central memory and regulatory TCRB repertoires appeared to be more similar among patients than among healthy donors. A moderate but significant shortening of TCRB CDR3 length was observed in type 1 diabetes patients in all four CD4+ subsets.

The receptor comes from a man aged 25-40 years with type 1 diabetes. Sequencing was carried out using naive CD4+ T cells from blood. Interpreted using the paper, the cell subset or site label stands for: true naive CD4+ T cells. Recombination linked TRBV29-1 to TRBJ2-7, and 9 bases in between align with TRBD1. For the CDR3, the sequence is CSVAPGQGHEQYF. The nucleotide sequence reads TGCAGCGTGGCTCCGGGACAGGGCCACGAGCAGTACTTC.